This T cell receptor beta chain derives from a study of CD8+ T cells in alopecia areata. Study overall: Those receiving the skin were approximately 7-10-week-old female C3H/HeJ mice, whose grafts came from 6-12-month-old C3H/HeJ donors with spontaneous alopecia.

Trimming removed 2 bases from V and 0 bases from J, with 10 bases in between. Germline V gene lookup returns CDR1 FNHDT and CDR2 SITEND (reference sequence). The CDR3 has 15 residues. On the basis of CD4, CD8alpha, NKG2D, NKG2ACE and other markers, pooled cutaneous lymph node cells were sorted. Following RNA extraction, reverse transcription yielded cDNA that acted as the sequencing template. Here immunoSEQ multiplex PCR was the method, and the copy in TCRdb shows in-frame clones only, minus some. The sample holds under 7,000 clones, and no clone turns up only once. A word on this clone: Its specificity is unknown. Gene names are the mouse ones. The read falls 4 residues short of the CDR3 end, and the missing part is taken from the germline J gene.

Whole-study results and caveats: There were also resident alphabeta T cells of normal skin sequenced in scalp samples. Affected scalp, especially in alopecia totalis/universalis, had a higher clonality than normal scalp did.

The sequenced sample consisted of CD8+ T cells sorted from a lymph node. This rearrangement joins TRBV19 to TRBJ2-4; possible D gene TRBD2, 7 bases. The receptor comes from a C3H/HeJ mouse with alopecia areata. Strain haplotype (MHC): H2-k. The CDR3 here is CASSMLGASQNTLYF. Incomplete CDR3 DNA: TGTGCCAGCAGTATGCTGGGGGCTAGTCAAAAC.